A selection of T cell receptor beta chains follows, all from one sample in a study of blood T cell repertoires in COVID-19. Produced via immunoSEQ multiplex PCR; TCRdb's table is partial and in-frame only. The sample has about 220,000 clones; roughly 84% are singletons. Sequenced sample: PBMCs or T cells enriched from blood (not recorded which). The receptors stem from a woman in her thirties or forties who had recovered from COVID-19. Both conserved end residues are part of each CDR3. Where a row states a size, it is once, few, many or the class of an expanded clone; other rows omit it.

j_call v_call clone_size cdr3_aa
TRBJ1-5 TRBV7-3 - CASSFLYSNQPQHF
TRBJ1-3 TRBV9 few CASSATGWENTIYF
TRBJ2-7 TRBV28 - CASSLTDRGNNEQYF
TRBJ2-7 TRBV7-2 - CASSLAGRGTSGTYEQYF
TRBJ2-7 TRBV6-2/TRBV6-3 - CASSYRQGPYEQYF
TRBJ2-1 TRBV30 - CAWNLAGGPYSDEQFF
TRBJ2-1 TRBV18 - CASRGTLVYEQFF
TRBJ2-5 TRBV28 - CASSLWGTGQQETQYF
TRBJ1-1 TRBV11-2 once CASSSNRDRLEAFF
TRBJ2-2 TRBV6-5 - CASRLAIGELFF
TRBJ2-3 TRBV11-2 - CASSLVGGKLLDTQYF
TRBJ2-1 TRBV7-9 - CASSFGGDEQFF
TRBJ2-2 TRBV9 - CASSVDRGRIGELFF
TRBJ2-2 TRBV11-2 - CASRVLAGAGELFF
TRBJ2-2 TRBV15 once CATSRDRWNTGELFF
TRBJ2-2 TRBV10-1 once CASQGQGTGELFF
TRBJ1-2 TRBV4-1 - CASSQESRDIYGYTF
TRBJ1-2 TRBV7-9 - CASSSDREGYTF